The TCR beta chain under discussion was sequenced for a study of neoadjuvant nivolumab and ipilimumab in lung cancer. Only in-frame clones appear in the TCRdb table, and some are missing; sequencing was by immunoSEQ multiplex PCR. The sample includes around 17,000 clones, roughly four fifths seen only once; the top ten take roughly 8%. The CDR3 has 16 residues. The germline V gene has CDR1 SEHNR and CDR2 FQNEAQ (reference sequence). The germline V and J ends were trimmed by 1 base and 7 bases, with 16 bases remaining between them. The sequenced sample was tumor tissue, obtained after neoadjuvant nivolumab, alone or with ipilimumab, at or shortly before surgery. This receptor was obtained from an adult with non-small cell lung cancer. The rearrangement joins TRBV7-9 to TRBJ1-4; possible D gene TRBD1, 5 bases. CDR3 DNA sequence: TGTGCCAGCAGCTTAGGGGGACCGTTCGGGGTTGAAAAACTGTTTTTT. Amino acid sequence: CASSLGGPFGVEKLFF.